This TCR beta chain was observed in a study of a mutant IDH1 vaccine in newly diagnosed glioma. TCRdb's copy holds only in-frame clones and misses some; the assay was immunoSEQ multiplex PCR. The sample has about 94,000 clones; roughly 90% are singletons. Remarks on this clone: Its specificity is unknown.

Germline loops: CDR1 MNHNY, CDR2 SVGAGI (reference sequence). The V segment lost 8 bases and the J segment 2 bases; nucleotides outside the gene matches: 4. The CDR3 extends over 14 amino acids. Time point denoted: week 47, end of study. A 20-mer mutant IDH1 peptide at 300 ug was injected subcutaneously with topical imiquimod. The V and J genes are TRBV6-6 and TRBJ1-3; 9 bases are a match to TRBD1. This sequence was found in a woman aged 45-65 years with glioma. Sample: PBMCs, taken from a glioma patient whose treatment included an IDH1 peptide vaccine. CDR3 region: CASRTGDAGNTIYF. As DNA, the CDR3 is TGTGCCAGCCGGACAGGGGACGCTGGAAACACCATATATTTT.